This T cell receptor (beta chain) was sequenced in a study of beta chain features in type 1 diabetes. Findings of the study overall: TCRB CDR3s were moderately but significantly shorter in Type 1 diabetes patients in all four CD4+ subsets.

As every portion of the isolated RNA was reverse transcribed, the sequencing read expressed TCRB transcripts. Libraries were prepared by immunoSEQ multiplex PCR; TCRdb keeps only in-frame clonotypes and omits some of them. The sample contains about 660,000 clones, roughly 13% of which appear only once. Worth noting for this clone: Its target is not known.

The source material was naive CD4+ T cells from blood. This TCR was recovered from a man between 18 and 35 years old with type 1 diabetes.

The CDR3 loop is CASSTGNGQPQHF. In DNA, the CDR3 is TGTGCCAGCAGCACAGGGAATGGGCAGCCCCAGCATTTT. J is TRBJ1-5 and V is TRBV2, with D perhaps matching TRBD1 (6 bases). V shed 6 bases and J shed 7 bases, with 13 bases lying between them. The V gene's germline CDR1 is SNHLY and CDR2 FYNNEI. The CDR3 is made up of 13 amino acids.